These 17 T cell receptor beta chains were sequenced from one sample in a study of response to subunit inactivated influenza vaccine. TCRdb reprocessed the RT-PCR reads via MiXCR and lists one record per CDR3 protein. The table includes some 520,000 distinct CDR3 sequences, more than 15% detected once. Sample: CD4+ T cells sorted from PBMCs, taken roughly 24 months after vaccination. All receptors derive from a man between 50 and 69 years old who received an inactivated influenza vaccine.

The rearrangement links TRBV20-1 to TRBJ1-2; D may be TRBD1 (5 bases). Trimming shortened V by 2 bases and J by 8 bases, and 21 bases separated the two germline ends. This CDR3 region has 15 residues. Germline CDR1 DFQATT, CDR2 SNEGSKA (reference sequence). As DNA, the CDR3 is TGCAGTGCTAGACGGACGGTGGGGGATCGTGGAGGCTACACCTTC. Its translation: CSARRTVGDRGGYTF.

At least ten counts were recorded for this clonotype. The V and J genes are TRBV6-5 and TRBJ1-2, with 9 bases fitting TRBD1. The J segment lost 8 bases and the V segment lost 8 bases, leaving 15 bases of the junction unmatched. Germline V lookup: CDR1 MNHEY, CDR2 SVGAGI. This CDR3 has 15 residues. CDR3: CASVPGTGLFGGYTF. CDR3 sequence (DNA): TGTGCCAGCGTTCCCGGGACAGGGCTTTTTGGGGGCTACACCTTC.

V gene TRBV20-1 combines with J gene TRBJ2-7; 12 bases align to TRBD2. The CDR3 consists of 15 residues. The junction had 9 bases not matched to a gene; V was cut back by 6 bases and J by 3 bases. Germline assignment: CDR1 DFQATT and CDR2 SNEGSKA (reference sequence). The CDR3 bases are TGCAGTGCGGGGGGAAGGACTAGCGGGGACTACGAGCAGTACTTC. Amino acid sequence: CSAGGRTSGDYEQYF.

DNA for the CDR3: TGTGCCACGACTGGGACAGCCGAAGCTTTCTTT. Its protein product is CATTGTAEAFF. The rearrangement uses TRBV12-3 or TRBV12-4 and TRBJ1-1, with TRBD1 matching over 7 bases. This CDR3 has 11 residues. V was pared by 10 bases and J by 8 bases, with 7 bases of the junction left unmatched.

The chain uses TRBV28 and TRBJ2-7, with 7 bases aligning to TRBD1. Trimming took 4 bases from V and 3 from J; bases not matched to a gene: 6. The CDR3 is 14 residues long. The V gene's germline CDR1 is MDHEN and CDR2 SYDVKM. DNA for the CDR3: TGTGCCAGCAGTTCGGACAGGTTATACTACGAGCAGTACTTC. It codes for CASSSDRLYYEQYF.

This clonotype has only a few counts. V usage is TRBV3-1 and J usage is TRBJ2-2; D is ambiguous. Per germline, CDR1 LGHDT and CDR2 YNNKEL (reference sequence). With 0 bases removed from V and 1 base from J, the gap between germline ends came to 6 bases. The CDR3 runs to 15 residues. CDR3 amino acids: CASSQEGRNTGELFF. CDR3 bases: TGTGCCAGCAGCCAAGAGGGAAGGAACACCGGGGAGCTGTTTTTT.

This chain links TRBV7-8 with TRBJ2-1, with D tentatively TRBD1 (5 bases). The CDR3 contains 12 residues. In germline, CDR1 is SGHVS, CDR2 FQNEAQ. Between the trimmed V and J ends, which lost 8 bases and 6 bases, there was a span of 11 bases. Written as DNA, the CDR3 is TGTGCCAGCGACCAGGGTAGCAATGAGCAGTTCTTC. It translates to CASDQGSNEQFF.

This clonotype was detected only a few times. This rearrangement joins TRBV27 to TRBJ1-1; D perhaps matches TRBD1 (6 bases). The CDR3 has 15 amino acids. V lost 5 bases and J lost 4, with 17 bases in between. From germline, CDR1 is MNHEY and CDR2 SMNVEV (reference sequence). CDR3 region: CASSLGQQGVTEAFF. CDR3 in DNA: TGTGCCAGCAGTCTTGGACAGCAGGGAGTCACTGAAGCTTTCTTT.

The chain uses TRBV6-1 and TRBJ2-5, with TRBD2 identical over 11 bases. This CDR3 region has 15 residues. From germline, CDR1 is MNHNS and CDR2 SASEGT. V trimming: 5 bases; J trimming: 4 bases; junction bases outside the gene matches: 6. Written as DNA, the CDR3 is TGTGCCAGCAGTACGCTAGCGGGAGGTCGAGAGACCCAGTACTTC. Protein sequence: CASSTLAGGRETQYF.

This clonotype has just one count. This chain links TRBV27 with TRBJ2-7; either TRBD1 or TRBD2 may supply D (5 bases each). CDR3 length: 18 residues. Germline CDR1 MNHEY, CDR2 SMNVEV (reference sequence). V lost 10 bases and J lost 2, with 30 bases in between. The CDR3 sequence is CATSVSRPRRDGTYEQYF. The CDR3 DNA sequence: TGTGCCACCTCAGTTTCCCGACCCCGCCGGGACGGAACCTACGAGCAGTACTTC.

This rearrangement joins TRBV5-1 to TRBJ1-2; maybe TRBD1 (5 bases). The CDR3 runs 13 residues. Germline V gene lookup returns CDR1 SGHRS and CDR2 YFSETQ. V was pared by 4 bases and J by 4 bases, with 11 bases between. CDR3 amino acids: CASSIDRGYGYTF. CDR3 DNA: TGCGCCAGCAGCATAGACAGAGGCTATGGCTACACCTTC.

This clonotype was detected only a few times. The chain links TRBV20-1 to TRBJ2-1; D possibly corresponds to TRBD2 (6 bases). CDR1 and CDR2 (germline): DFQATT, SNEGSKA (reference sequence). This CDR3 spans 16 amino acids. V was clipped by 1 base and J by 3 bases, with 16 bases between them. CDR3 DNA: TGCAGTGCTAGAGTAGGGGTAGCGGTCATCTACAATGAGCAGTTCTTC. Its protein is CSARVGVAVIYNEQFF.

This clonotype showed up just once. This rearrangement joins TRBV11-2 to TRBJ1-1, with 7 bases that match TRBD1. J gave up 4 bases and V 4 bases, and 6 bases lay outside the gene matches. Germline loops: CDR1 SGHAT, CDR2 FQNNGV. This CDR3 has 14 residues. CDR3 sequence (DNA): TGTGCCAGCAGCTCAACAGGGGCGAGCACTGAAGCTTTCTTT. This translates into CASSSTGASTEAFF.

V is TRBV25-1 and J is TRBJ2-3, with D possibly TRBD1 on 6 matching bases. CDR1 MGHDK and CDR2 SYGVNS come from the germline V gene. Trimming removed 6 bases at V and 6 bases at J, with 10 bases between. This CDR3 contains 12 residues. CDR3 loop: CASSFTGDTQYF. DNA for the CDR3: TGTGCCAGCAGCTTCACAGGGGATACGCAGTATTTT. Using reference TRBV25-1 and TRBJ2-3 for the parts outside the CDR3, the full variable domain is EADIYQTPRYLVIGTGKKITLECSQTMGHDKMYWYQQDPGMELHLIHYSYGVNSTEKGDLSSESTVSRIRTEHFPLTLESARPSHTSQYLCASSFTGDTQYFGPGTRLTVL.

This clonotype was seen a handful of times. J is TRBJ2-3 and V is TRBV10-3; 8 nucleotides line up with TRBD2. CDR1 and CDR2 (germline): ENHRY, SYGVKD. The CDR3 sequence is 15 residues long. J lost 2 bases, V lost 3 bases, and 4 bases had no gene match. CDR3 in DNA: TGTGCCATCAGTGATCTAGCGGGTTCCACAGATACGCAGTATTTT. Protein sequence: CAISDLAGSTDTQYF.

The chain joins TRBV5-4 to TRBJ1-1; D perhaps matches TRBD1 (6 bases). Germline CDR1 reads SGHNT; CDR2 reads YYREEE (reference sequence). Trimming cost V 5 bases and J 0 bases, with 23 bases left between them. The CDR3 is made up of 18 amino acids. This chain's CDR3 is CASRPQGRGFDMNTEAFF. CDR3 coding DNA: TGTGCCAGCAGACCACAGGGTCGGGGTTTCGATATGAACACTGAAGCTTTCTTT.

The J gene is TRBJ2-7, the V gene TRBV5-1, with TRBD2 matching 8 bases. The germline gives CDR1 SGHRS, CDR2 YFSETQ. This CDR3 has 14 residues. The V gene end was trimmed by 0 bases and the J gene end by 6 bases; junction bases not matched to a gene: 5. CDR3 loop: CASSLVSGALEQYF. CDR3 nucleotides: TGCGCCAGCAGCTTGGTTAGCGGGGCCCTCGAGCAGTACTTC.